A single TCR beta chain is shown here with its context. The source of the sample is a study of blood T cell repertoires in COVID-19. Study summary: The United States, Italy and Spain supplied acute and convalescent COVID-19 samples.

Germline values: CDR1 SGHVS, CDR2 FQNEAQ. This CDR3 has 14 amino acids. Trimming took 1 base from V and 8 from J, leaving 14 bases between them. Original processing methods: Amplification of reference gene primers provided the estimated nucleated cell counts. Generated by immunoSEQ multiplex PCR, the TCRdb table keeps only in-frame clones and is missing some. V, J and clone size derive from that table, while D and trimming were established from the DNA sequence. The table shows some 140,000 clones, with roughly 79% occurring only once. This rearrangement joins TRBV7-8 to TRBJ1-2; D remains unclear. The sequenced material came from peripheral blood. This TCR was recovered from a human donor in a cohort sampled during active COVID-19. CDR3: CASSLGTEGRGYTF. The CDR3 DNA reads as TGTGCCAGCAGCTTAGGGACGGAGGGCCGCGGCTACACCTTC.